A single sample gave rise to the 3 T cell receptor beta chains below, sequenced in a study of siplizumab effects on memory and regulatory T cells. Only in-frame clones appear in the TCRdb table, and some are missing; sequencing was by immunoSEQ multiplex PCR. The repertoire holds fewer than 120,000 clones, with roughly 92% as singletons. The sequenced sample consisted of CD4+ T cells sorted from blood. All receptors derive from a human donor in good health.

This clone was seen just once. The chain employs TRBV30 and TRBJ1-1, with a tentative D call TRBD1 (5 bases). CDR1 GTSNPN and CDR2 SVGIG come from the germline V gene (reference sequence). This CDR3 spans 13 amino acids. V shed 0 bases and J shed 3 bases, with 8 bases lying between them. Written as DNA, the CDR3 is TGTGCCTGGAGTGTACGAGGGGACACTGAAGCTTTCTTT. This gives the protein CAWSVRGDTEAFF. Combining the CDR3 with reference TRBV30 and TRBJ1-1 gives the whole variable domain SQTIHQWPATLVQPVGSPLSLECTVEGTSNPNLYWYRQAAGRGLQLLFYSVGIGQISSEVPQNLSASRPQDRQFILSSKKLLLSDSGFYLCAWSVRGDTEAFFGQGTRLTVV.

The CDR3 spells CASSSREGGQTQYF. The CDR3 DNA follows: TGTGCCAGCAGCTCCAGAGAGGGCGGCCAGACCCAGTACTTC. The chain combines TRBV11-2 with TRBJ2-5, with D possibly being TRBD2 (5 bases). Per germline, CDR1 SGHAT and CDR2 FQNNGV. V was shortened by 4 bases and J by 6 bases, with 15 bases between the two germline ends. This CDR3 is built from 14 residues.

This clone was found once. This sequence joins TRBV6-6 and TRBJ2-1; 8 nucleotides match TRBD2. V lost 5 bases, J lost 2 bases, and 8 bases stayed unmatched. The CDR3 covers 16 residues. The germline V gene encodes CDR1 MNHNY and CDR2 SVGAGI (reference sequence). The CDR3 loop is CASSPSGGGTYNEQFF. DNA of the CDR3: TGTGCCAGCAGTCCTTCCGGGGGGGGAACCTACAATGAGCAGTTCTTC.